Listed below are T cell receptor beta chains from one sample, sequenced in a study of shared clonotypes between healthy human individuals. This table comes from immunoSEQ multiplex PCR, and its TCRdb copy is limited to in-frame clones, with some not included. The table lists around 620,000 clones, roughly 95% of them singletons. Sequenced material: naive CD8+ T cells sorted from blood. The receptors originated from a woman in her twenties or thirties in good health. CDR3s include the opening cysteine and the closing phenylalanine or tryptophan. D genes are given only for firm matches. Clone size appears in some rows only: once, few, many, or a class for an expanded clone.

TGCGCCAGCAGCCAAGGGACAGGGGGCGGGAGAGGCTACGAGCAGTACTTC,CASSQGTGGGRGYEQYF,TRBJ2-7,NA,TRBV4-3,TRBD1
TGTGCCAGCAGCGAGGGACACCTGAACACTGAAGCTTTCTTT,CASSEGHLNTEAFF,TRBJ1-1,NA,TRBV9,NA
TGCGCCAGCAGCCAGGGGGACTTCTACGAGCAGTACTTC,CASSQGDFYEQYF,TRBJ2-7,NA,TRBV4-1,NA
TGTGCCAGCAGCGTAGACTCTGGGACACCTTCCTACGAGCAGTACTTC,CASSVDSGTPSYEQYF,TRBJ2-7,NA,TRBV9,NA
TGCAGCGTGAACAGGGACACTGAAGCTTTCTTT,CSVNRDTEAFF,TRBJ1-1,NA,TRBV29-1,NA
TGTGCCAGCAGCGCTGGACTAGCGGGGTCCCGGGGTGAGCAGTTCTTC,CASSAGLAGSRGEQFF,TRBJ2-1,NA,TRBV13,TRBD2
TGTGCCAGCAGTGAGACAGAGGCCTGGCCCCAGCATTTT,CASSETEAWPQHF,TRBJ1-5,NA,TRBV6-5,NA
TGCGCCAGCAGCGTCTCAGGGGGCAGCAATCAGCCCCAGCATTTT,CASSVSGGSNQPQHF,TRBJ1-5,few,TRBV5-1,TRBD1
TGTGCCAGTAGAATAGCGGGTTGGGATACGCAGTATTTT,CASRIAGWDTQYF,TRBJ2-3,NA,TRBV19,TRBD2
TGTGCCAGCAGCCCCCGAGGCACAGGGGGAAGAACTGAAGCTTTCTTT,CASSPRGTGGRTEAFF,TRBJ1-1,NA,TRBV11-2,TRBD1
TGCGCCAGCAGCTGGAGACAGGGGGCGGGCAATGAGCAGTTCTTC,CASSWRQGAGNEQFF,TRBJ2-1,once,TRBV4-1,TRBD1
TGTGCCAGCAGCCCGGGCAGCGTTGCGGCCCAGCATTTT,CASSPGSVAAQHF,TRBJ1-5,NA,TRBV7-2,NA
TGTGCCAGCAGCTTAGAGGGGGCGGGTGAGCAGTACTTC,CASSLEGAGEQYF,TRBJ2-7,once,TRBV7-6,TRBD1
TGTGCCAGCAGCTTAAGGTCCGGGCCGGGATCTGGGGCCAACGTCCTGACTTTC,CASSLRSGPGSGANVLTF,TRBJ2-6,NA,TRBV7-6,NA
TGTGCCAGCAGTGCTCAGGGGGCCAGTGGCTACACCTTC,CASSAQGASGYTF,TRBJ1-2,NA,TRBV27,TRBD1
TGTGCCAGCAGCGGAATTCGGAGCTCCTACAATGAGCAGTTCTTC,CASSGIRSSYNEQFF,TRBJ2-1,NA,TRBV9,NA
TGTGCCAGCAGATCCGGGACACATCACTCTGGAAACACCATATATTTT,CASRSGTHHSGNTIYF,TRBJ1-3,NA,TRBV28,NA
TGTGCCAGCAGTTATAGCGGTAGAAAGACCGGGGAGCTGTTTTTT,CASSYSGRKTGELFF,TRBJ2-2,NA,TRBV27,NA
TGTGCCAGCAGCTTAATAGTACCCAAGAAAGAGACCCAGTACTTC,CASSLIVPKKETQYF,TRBJ2-5,once,TRBV7-9,NA
TGTGCCAGCAGTTGGCTAGTGGGCTACGAGCAGTACTTC,CASSWLVGYEQYF,TRBJ2-7,NA,TRBV27,NA
TGCAGCGTTGGCCCGGGACTAGCGGAAAGCTCCTACAATGAGCAGTTCTTC,CSVGPGLAESSYNEQFF,TRBJ2-1,NA,TRBV29-1,TRBD2
TGTGCCAGCAGCTTGAGTGGTAGCCATGTAAACACCGGGGAGCTGTTTTTT,CASSLSGSHVNTGELFF,TRBJ2-2,NA,TRBV5-5,NA
TGCGCCAGCAGTGAGGTGGGGCCGTATGAGCAGTTCTTC,CASSEVGPYEQFF,TRBJ2-1,NA,TRBV10-1,NA
TGTGCCAGCAGCTTCTCAGCGGGAGTAATTGATGAGCAGTTCTTC,CASSFSAGVIDEQFF,TRBJ2-1,NA,TRBV5-4,TRBD2
TGTGCCAGCAGCTTGGCTACCTACGAGCAGTACTTC,CASSLATYEQYF,TRBJ2-7,NA,TRBV5-5,NA
TGTGCCAGCAGCTTGGCGTTGGGGGCTAACTATGGCTACACCTTC,CASSLALGANYGYTF,TRBJ1-2,once,TRBV5-4,NA
TGCAGCGCTTGGACAGGAGCCATCTATGGCTACACCTTC,CSAWTGAIYGYTF,TRBJ1-2,NA,TRBV29-1,TRBD1
TGTGCCAGCAGCTTATCTGCAGAGATCCGCTACGAGCAGTACTTC,CASSLSAEIRYEQYF,TRBJ2-7,NA,TRBV7-8,NA
TGTGCCAGCAGTTTATGGACAGGGGGGAATGAAAAACTGTTTTTT,CASSLWTGGNEKLFF,TRBJ1-4,NA,TRBV27,TRBD1